Below are 19 T cell receptor beta chains sequenced from a single sample in a study of regulatory T cells in long-lasting Graves disease. Researchers made TCR beta libraries by using iRepertoire HTBI primers and running Arm-PCR on CDR3 regions. MiXCR, applied by TCRdb to the multiplex PCR reads, yields one record per CDR3 protein. Counted here are approximately 390,000 distinct CDR3 sequences, 15% to 20% occurring once; the ten biggest clones make up 20% to 25%. As for time point: newly diagnosed GD, antithyroid drugs for less than 3 months. Following extraction of RNA from PBMCs, that RNA was used to make the TCR library. This sample was shared with a second study, whose subject was T cells in Graves' hyperthyroidism and ophthalmopathy.

The sequenced sample was peripheral blood mononuclear cells (PBMCs), obtained at new diagnosis, from a patient treated with antithyroid drugs. The receptors stem from a woman aged 18-30 years with Graves disease.

This clonotype came up a few times. The chain couples TRBV7-9 to TRBJ1-1; possible D gene TRBD1, 5 bases. The CDR3 is 17 amino acids. Trimming stripped 3 bases from V and 0 bases from J, with 17 bases between. Germline CDR1 and CDR2: SEHNR and FQNEAQ (reference sequence). In DNA, the CDR3 is TGTGCCAGCAGCTTGGCCAGGGTACTGTCCGTGAACACTGAAGCTTTCTTT. This translates into CASSLARVLSVNTEAFF.

This clonotype was counted between two and nine times. This chain connects TRBV20-1 to TRBJ2-3, with 10 bases that match TRBD2. This CDR3 comprises 15 residues. The V segment lost 3 bases and the J segment 4 bases; nucleotides outside the gene matches: 7. Germline CDR1 reads DFQATT; CDR2 reads SNEGSKA (reference sequence). CDR3 loop: CSASSLAGDADTQYF. The CDR3 nucleotides read TGCAGTGCTAGTTCCCTAGCGGGAGACGCAGATACGCAGTATTTT.

This clonotype was seen only a few times. This may stem from a read error, because a much larger clone lies one nucleotide away. V gene TRBV6-4 combines with J gene TRBJ2-1; 8 nucleotides align to TRBD1. Germline-derived CDR1 and CDR2 are MRHNA and SNTAGT. The CDR3 has 15 amino acids. J gave up 0 bases and V 6 bases, and 4 bases lay outside the gene matches. The CDR3 bases are TGTGCCAGCAGCAGCGGACAGGGCTCCTACAATGAGCAGTTCTTC. As protein: CASSSGQGSYNEQFF.

The CDR3 sequence: CASSLGLAGGESGTQYF. CDR3 nucleotides: TGTGCCAGCAGCTTGGGGCTAGCGGGTGGGGAGTCGGGGACGCAGTATTTT. The chain combines TRBV5-4 with TRBJ2-3, with TRBD2 identical over 8 bases. V lost 0 bases to trimming and J lost 9 bases; unmatched junction nucleotides: 15. The CDR3 covers 17 residues. Germline assignment: CDR1 SGHNT and CDR2 YYREEE (reference sequence). Full variable domain (rest looked up from reference TRBV5-4 and TRBJ2-3): ETGVTQSPTHLIKTRGQQVTLRCSSQSGHNTVSWYQQALGQGPQFIFQYYREEENGRGNFPPRFSGLQFPNYSSELNVNALELDDSALYLCASSLGLAGGESGTQYFGPGTRLTVL.

This clonotype was seen ten or more times. This chain connects TRBV3-1 to TRBJ1-2; D perhaps matches TRBD1 (6 bases). Germline V gene data show CDR1 as LGHDT and CDR2 as YNNKEL (reference sequence). This CDR3 contains 15 residues. The ends were cut back, 4 bases at V and 2 bases at J, with 14 bases in the middle. The CDR3 sequence is CASSPGHGSNYGYTF. The CDR3 DNA reads TGTGCCAGCAGCCCGGGACACGGATCGAACTATGGCTACACCTTC.

With respect to this clonotype: This may arise from a read error, as a much more abundant clone is one base away. The J gene is TRBJ1-2, the V gene TRBV5-1; D uncertain. The CDR3 runs to 16 residues. Deletions cut 6 bases from V and 0 bases from J, with 18 bases between. CDR1 and CDR2 from the germline V gene are SGHRS and YFSETQ. The CDR3, as DNA: TGCGCCAGCATCCCTGGGCCAGTTCGCGCTAACTATGGCTACACCTTC. Its protein is CASIPGPVRANYGYTF.

This rearrangement joins TRBV5-1 to TRBJ2-2; D possibly corresponds to TRBD1 (5 bases). The germline V gene has CDR1 SGHRS and CDR2 YFSETQ. The CDR3 has 16 residues. V dropped 2 bases and J dropped 1 base, with 12 bases sitting between them. The CDR3 DNA is TGCGCCAGCAGCTTTCAACCCCAGGGGAACACCGGGGAGCTGTTTTTT. It encodes CASSFQPQGNTGELFF.

The CDR3 nucleotides read TGTGCCAGCAGCTTGACAGGGGGATTCACTGAAGCTTTCTTT. Residues: CASSLTGGFTEAFF. The chain couples TRBV7-2 to TRBJ1-1; TRBD1 aligns across 9 bases. The CDR3 runs to 14 residues. The germline V gene has CDR1 SGHTA and CDR2 FQGNSA. Losses at the gene ends were 3 bases for V and 4 bases for J; bases not matched to a gene: 3.

The sample holds a few counts of this clonotype. Given a much more abundant clone one base away, this may be a read error. J is TRBJ2-3 and V is TRBV28, with a weak D call TRBD2 (6 bases). The V gene lost 3 bases and the J gene lost 7 bases, with 14 bases spanning the gap. The CDR3 covers 14 residues. Germline V lookup: CDR1 MDHEN, CDR2 SYDVKM. As DNA, the CDR3 is TGTGCCAGCAGTTTTGGGGAGGTTATGTATACGCAGTATTTT. It codes for CASSFGEVMYTQYF.

This clonotype was seen at least ten times. The V call is TRBV2, the J call TRBJ2-5; possibly TRBD1 or TRBD2 for D (5 bases each). Germline values: CDR1 SNHLY, CDR2 FYNNEI. The CDR3 is made up of 16 amino acids. The germline V and J ends were trimmed by 1 base and 0 bases, with 12 bases remaining between them. The CDR3 loop reads CASSEVGAGDQETQYF. CDR3 nucleotide sequence: TGTGCCAGCAGTGAAGTAGGGGCCGGGGACCAAGAGACCCAGTACTTC.

This clonotype was recorded a few times. The V call is TRBV3-1, the J call TRBJ1-4; the D is unclear. CDR1 and CDR2 (germline): LGHDT, YNNKEL (reference sequence). The CDR3 length is 14 residues. Trimming took off 4 bases at V and 2 bases at J, with 8 bases between the two ends. The CDR3 region is CASSPTFTNEKLFF. The CDR3 nucleotides read TGTGCCAGCAGCCCCACGTTTACTAATGAAAAACTGTTTTTT.

This clonotype turned up a few times. The chain is built from TRBV5-4 and TRBJ2-1, with TRBD2 identical over 9 bases. Germline values: CDR1 SGHNT, CDR2 YYREEE (reference sequence). V lost 3 bases to trimming and J lost 5 bases; unmatched junction nucleotides: 6. CDR3 size: 15 residues. In nucleotides, the CDR3 is TGTGCCAGCAGCTCCGCTAGCGGGGTAAACAATGAGCAGTTCTTC. Amino acid sequence: CASSSASGVNNEQFF.

CDR3 in DNA: TGCGCCAGCAGCTTGGCCAGGGGGCTCTCTCCCATCGCCTACGAGCAGTACTTC. This sequence encodes CASSLARGLSPIAYEQYF. The V and J genes are TRBV5-1 and TRBJ2-7; 8 bases are a match to TRBD1. The CDR3 runs to 18 residues. With V trimmed by 0 bases and J by 2 bases, 13 bases remained unmatched. CDR1 SGHRS and CDR2 YFSETQ come from the germline V gene.

This clonotype was seen at least ten times. The chain has TRBV9 and TRBJ2-7, with D hard to call. V was trimmed by 3 bases and J by 7 bases, leaving 14 bases between them. Germline lookup yields CDR1 SGDLS and CDR2 YYNGEE. The CDR3 extends over 13 amino acids. CDR3 protein: CASSDEASAEQYF. The DNA for the CDR3 is TGTGCCAGCAGCGACGAGGCATCTGCGGAGCAGTACTTC.

This clonotype was picked up many times. This chain links TRBV2 with TRBJ2-3, with D uncertain. CDR3 size: 14 residues. The V end was cut by 8 bases, the J end by 0 bases, with 12 bases between. Looked up from germline, CDR1 is SNHLY and CDR2 is FYNNEI. The CDR3 bases are TGTGCCAGCGCCGCGGACCTGAGCACAGATACGCAGTATTTT. It codes for CASAADLSTDTQYF.

The chain is built from TRBV9 and TRBJ1-1; D is possibly TRBD1 (5 bases). The V gene's germline CDR1 is SGDLS and CDR2 YYNGEE. Between the trimmed V and J ends, which lost 5 bases and 1 base, there was a span of 18 bases. The CDR3 runs 16 residues. The CDR3 DNA follows: TGTGCCAGCAGTCACCCCAGGGAGACGGCGAACACTGAAGCTTTCTTT. Its translation is CASSHPRETANTEAFF. Based on the CDR3 plus reference TRBV9 and TRBJ1-1, the full variable domain is DSGVTQTPKHLITATGQRVTLRCSPRSGDLSVYWYQQSLDQGLQFLIQYYNGEERAKGNILERFSAQQFPDLHSELNLSSLELGDSALYFCASSHPRETANTEAFFGQGTRLTVV.

This chain links TRBV20-1 with TRBJ2-7, with 7 bases matching TRBD1. Germline V gene data show CDR1 as DFQATT and CDR2 as SNEGSKA (reference sequence). This CDR3 contains 12 residues. The CDR3, as DNA: TGCGGAGGCCGGGACAGCTCCTACGAGCAGTACTTC. Residues: CGGRDSSYEQYF.

The DNA of the CDR3 is TGTGCCAGCAGCACCTCTGGCCGGGGGGACTACACCTTC. Encoded protein: CASSTSGRGDYTF. The rearrangement uses TRBV28 and TRBJ1-2, with a possible D match to TRBD1 (5 bases). Germline CDR1 is MDHEN and CDR2 is SYDVKM. This CDR3 comprises 13 residues. Trimming stripped 6 bases from V and 10 bases from J, with 18 bases between.

The DNA for the CDR3 is TGTGCCAGCAGTTTATGGCGGGTGGTCAGGTCGAACACTGAAGCTTTCTTT. This gives the protein CASSLWRVVRSNTEAFF. The rearrangement joins TRBV28 to TRBJ1-1; D is undetermined. The V end lost 0 bases, the J end lost 1 base, and 15 bases lay between the germline ends. The CDR3 totals 17 residues. The germline CDR1 and CDR2 sequences are MDHEN and SYDVKM.